What follows describes a single TCR beta chain. Thyroid ultrasound and orbital computed tomography, with clinical symptoms and serum thyroxine and TRAb, informed diagnoses. RNA transcripts served as the template for amplifying TCR beta CDR3 regions. The HTBI set primed first-round TCR CDR3 RT-PCR. MiXCR was run by TCRdb on the multiplex PCR reads, yielding one entry per CDR3 protein. The repertoire holds hundreds of thousands of distinct CDR3 sequences, 15% to 19% seen once, with around 7.3% in the top ten. The sample is drawn from a study of T cells in Graves' hyperthyroidism and ophthalmopathy. Looked up from germline, CDR1 is SQVTM and CDR2 is ANQGSEA. The CDR3 totals 16 residues. J lost 2 bases, V lost 7 bases, and 15 bases had no gene match.

Sample: blood. The genes are TRBV29-1 and TRBJ2-3; 7 nucleotides line up with TRBD1. The receptor's source is a woman in her late teens or twenties with Graves' hyperthyroidism. The CDR3 DNA is TGCAGCGGTTCCGGGACAGCCTCAACTTTCACAGATACGCAGTATTTT. Protein: CSGSGTASTFTDTQYF.